Listed below are T cell receptor beta chains from one sample, sequenced in a study of control samples from healthy donors and cancer patients. Profiling relied on immunoSEQ multiplex PCR, and the TCRdb table lists in-frame clones only, not all of them. This table holds 84,000 or so clones, 91% found once. The sequenced sample consisted of blood. The receptors shown here come from a man aged 25 to 40 in good health. Both conserved end residues are part of each CDR3. The order of the fields is CDR3 protein, CDR3 DNA, D gene, V gene, J gene, clone size. A D gene is named only where the DNA matches it firmly. Some rows mark clone size as missing; the rest say once, few, many or name a class of expanded clone.

CDR3: CASSQDLAGGSGANVLTF; DNA: TGCGCCAGCAGCCAAGATTTAGCGGGGGGCTCTGGGGCCAACGTCCTGACTTTC; D: TRBD2; V: TRBV4-3; J: TRBJ2-6; size: -
CDR3: CASSLLGRVNTGELFF; DNA: TGTGCCAGCAGTCTCCTAGGGCGGGTGAACACCGGGGAGCTGTTTTTT; D: -; V: TRBV27; J: TRBJ2-2; size: -
CDR3: CSAMTGGASTEAFF; DNA: TGCAGCGCTATGACAGGGGGCGCCTCCACTGAAGCTTTCTTT; D: TRBD1; V: TRBV29-1; J: TRBJ1-1; size: -
CDR3: CATSDSRGGVYNEQFF; DNA: TGTGCCACCAGTGATTCTAGGGGGGGGGTTTACAATGAGCAGTTCTTC; D: -; V: TRBV24-1; J: TRBJ2-1; size: few
CDR3: CASSETPSDGYTF; DNA: TGTGCCAGCAGTGAAACACCCTCGGATGGCTACACCTTC; D: -; V: TRBV2; J: TRBJ1-2; size: few
CDR3: CASILGTEAFF; DNA: TGTGCCAGCATCCTCGGAACTGAAGCTTTCTTT; D: -; V: TRBV2; J: TRBJ1-1; size: -
CDR3: CATSSNPGLLSQPQHF; DNA: TGTGCCACCAGCTCGAACCCGGGGCTCTTAAGTCAGCCCCAGCATTTT; D: -; V: TRBV15; J: TRBJ1-5; size: -
CDR3: CASRLAGAYNEQFF; DNA: TGTGCCAGCAGACTAGCGGGAGCATACAATGAGCAGTTCTTC; D: TRBD2; V: TRBV27; J: TRBJ2-1; size: -
CDR3: CASSWGDTQYF; DNA: TGCGCCAGCAGCTGGGGAGATACGCAGTATTTT; D: -; V: TRBV5-1; J: TRBJ2-3; size: -
CDR3: CASSVRGRDGYTF; DNA: TGTGCCAGCAGCGTCAGGGGGCGGGATGGCTACACCTTC; D: TRBD1; V: TRBV13; J: TRBJ1-2; size: -
CDR3: CASSLSGSGQGEETQYF; DNA: TGTGCCAGCAGTTTATCGGGGTCGGGACAGGGAGAAGAGACCCAGTACTTC; D: TRBD1; V: TRBV27; J: TRBJ2-5; size: -
CDR3: CASSRTFNEQFF; DNA: TGCGCCAGCAGTAGAACCTTCAATGAGCAGTTCTTC; D: -; V: TRBV5-1; J: TRBJ2-1; size: -
CDR3: CATSIEPGTDNQPQHF; DNA: TGTGCCACCAGCATTGAGCCCGGGACAGATAATCAGCCCCAGCATTTT; D: TRBD1; V: TRBV15; J: TRBJ1-5; size: -
CDR3: CASSSWEQYF; DNA: TGCGCCAGCAGCTCTTGGGAGCAGTACTTC; D: -; V: TRBV10-1; J: TRBJ2-7; size: -
CDR3: CASSESQFGETQYF; DNA: TGTGCCAGCAGTGAGTCACAGTTCGGAGAGACCCAGTACTTC; D: -; V: TRBV2; J: TRBJ2-5; size: -
CDR3: CASSSPTSGKVSMYF; DNA: TGTGCCAGCAGCTCGCCGACTAGCGGGAAAGTTAGTATGTACTTC; D: TRBD2; V: TRBV11-1; J: TRBJ2-7; size: -
CDR3: CASSSRGRGGNTIYF; DNA: TGTGCCAGCAGTTCCCGGGGAAGAGGTGGAAACACCATATATTTT; D: -; V: TRBV27; J: TRBJ1-3; size: -
CDR3: CASRALPPFIRAETQYF; DNA: TGTGCCAGCAGAGCCCTCCCCCCTTTCATCAGGGCAGAGACCCAGTACTTC; D: -; V: TRBV27; J: TRBJ2-5; size: -
CDR3: CATSRDDRRTETQYF; DNA: TGTGCCACCAGCAGAGATGATAGGCGGACGGAGACCCAGTACTTC; D: -; V: TRBV15; J: TRBJ2-5; size: few
CDR3: CASSFQATGELFF; DNA: TGTGCCAGCAGCTTTCAGGCTACCGGGGAGCTGTTTTTT; D: -; V: TRBV7-9; J: TRBJ2-2; size: -
CDR3: CASRMQGATEAFF; DNA: TGTGCCAGTAGGATGCAGGGAGCCACTGAAGCTTTCTTT; D: -; V: TRBV19; J: TRBJ1-1; size: -
CDR3: CASSIDSLNTEAFF; DNA: TGTGCCAGTAGTATCGACAGTCTGAACACTGAAGCTTTCTTT; D: -; V: TRBV19; J: TRBJ1-1; size: -
CDR3: CASSLGGGAADTQYF; DNA: TGTGCCAGCAGCTTAGGAGGGGGGGCGGCAGATACGCAGTATTTT; D: -; V: TRBV7-2; J: TRBJ2-3; size: -
CDR3: CASSPPETDTQYF; DNA: TGCGCCAGCAGCCCCCCAGAGACAGATACGCAGTATTTT; D: -; V: TRBV4-1; J: TRBJ2-3; size: -
CDR3: CASSFTNEKLFF; DNA: TGTGCCAGCAGCTTCACTAATGAAAAACTGTTTTTT; D: -; V: TRBV7-8; J: TRBJ1-4; size: -
CDR3: CASSLVASGGQETQYF; DNA: TGTGCCAGCAGCTTAGTCGCTAGCGGGGGCCAAGAGACCCAGTACTTC; D: TRBD2; V: TRBV7-2; J: TRBJ2-5; size: -
CDR3: CASRGTGLGNTIYF; DNA: TGTGCCAGCAGAGGGACAGGGCTTGGAAACACCATATATTTT; D: TRBD1; V: TRBV28; J: TRBJ1-3; size: -